The next 30 T cell receptor beta chains were all read from a single sample in a study of cytomegalovirus exposure and HLA in healthy donors. 13 Jbeta primers and 60 Vbeta primers were used for the PCR. The assay was immunoSEQ multiplex PCR, and TCRdb's table has in-frame clones only and misses some. The sample yields under 200,000 clones, 75% seen once. Source material: PBMCs. Source of these receptors: a woman between 45 and 60 years old in good health and CMV-seropositive.

The chain is built from TRBV30 and TRBJ1-3; possibly TRBD1 for D (6 bases). Germline V gene sequence: CDR1 GTSNPN, CDR2 SVGIG (reference sequence). The germline V and J ends were trimmed by 3 bases and 4 bases, with 16 bases remaining between them. This CDR3 contains 15 residues. As DNA, the CDR3 is TGTGCCTGGAGATCGACAGGAGGTATAGGAAACACCATATATTTT. It specifies CAWRSTGGIGNTIYF. The full variable domain, completed using reference TRBV30 and TRBJ1-3, is SQTIHQWPATLVQPVGSPLSLECTVEGTSNPNLYWYRQAAGRGLQLLFYSVGIGQISSEVPQNLSASRPQDRQFILSSKKLLLSDSGFYLCAWRSTGGIGNTIYFGEGSWLTVV.

The table lists this clone with a count of one. V and J are TRBV4-1 and TRBJ2-3, with TRBD2 identical over 12 bases. Germline assignment: CDR1 MGHRA and CDR2 YSYEKL. Trimming cost V 4 bases and J 2 bases; bases outside gene matches: 7. The CDR3 contains 17 residues. CDR3 nucleotides: TGCGCCAGCAGCCCTACTCTAGCGGGGGGGTTCACAGATACGCAGTATTTT. As protein: CASSPTLAGGFTDTQYF.

In its sample, this clone was seen once. The chain employs TRBV7-9 and TRBJ2-3, with D maybe TRBD1 (5 bases). Trimming pared 5 bases from V and 0 bases from J, leaving 18 bases between. Per germline, CDR1 SEHNR and CDR2 FQNEAQ (reference sequence). CDR3 length: 17 amino acids. CDR3 sequence: CASSGEVRTGSTDTQYF. CDR3 DNA: TGTGCCAGCAGCGGAGAGGTTAGAACAGGTAGCACAGATACGCAGTATTTT.

This chain joins TRBV19 and TRBJ2-1, with 13 bases fitting TRBD2. V dropped 1 base and J dropped 2; count of bases not matched to a gene: 5. This CDR3 region has 18 residues. Germline CDR1 and CDR2: LNHDA and SQIVND (reference sequence). CDR3 coding DNA: TGTGCCAGTAGTATAGGACTAGCGGGGGGACGAACCTACAATGAGCAGTTCTTC. Encoded protein: CASSIGLAGGRTYNEQFF.

The sample holds a few counts of this clone. V gene TRBV2 combines with J gene TRBJ1-1, with a possible D match to TRBD1 (5 bases). The V end lost 6 bases, the J end lost 10 bases, and 18 bases lay between the germline ends. The CDR3 totals 13 residues. Per germline, CDR1 SNHLY and CDR2 FYNNEI. The CDR3: CASRYTTQDGAFF. CDR3 nucleotide sequence: TGTGCCAGCAGGTACACTACACAGGATGGAGCTTTCTTT.

The V call is TRBV2, the J call TRBJ1-6; 8 bases are shared with TRBD1. V lost 5 bases and J lost 6; bases outside the gene matches: 9. The germline V gene has CDR1 SNHLY and CDR2 FYNNEI. The CDR3 is 16 amino acids. The CDR3 spells CASSPRGTGGNSPLHF. For the CDR3, the DNA is TGTGCCAGCAGTCCACGGGGGACAGGAGGTAATTCACCCCTCCACTTT.

This clone has a handful of counts. The chain combines TRBV2 with TRBJ1-1, with D possibly being TRBD1 (6 bases). The germline gives CDR1 SNHLY, CDR2 FYNNEI. The CDR3 totals 14 residues. V was shortened by 4 bases and J by 1 base, with 10 bases between the two germline ends. The DNA of the CDR3 is TGTGCCAGCAGTGCACAGGGCCCGAACACTGAAGCTTTCTTT. Translating gives CASSAQGPNTEAFF.

The chain recombines TRBV7-8 with TRBJ2-1; D possibly corresponds to TRBD1 (6 bases). V lost 5 bases, J lost 9 bases, and 17 bases lay in between. This CDR3 comprises 14 residues. CDR1 is SGHVS and CDR2 is FQNEAQ in the germline V gene. CDR3 DNA sequence: TGTGCCAGCAGCCTGGGACAAGCAACCGGTGAGCAGTTCTTC. Protein: CASSLGQATGEQFF.

V is TRBV6-5 and J is TRBJ1-1; the D is unclear. The ends were cut back, 6 bases at V and 2 bases at J, with 13 bases in the middle. The CDR3 runs 14 residues. CDR1 is MNHEY, CDR2 SVGAGI, per germline. CDR3 sequence (DNA): TGTGCCAGCAGGGGAGATACCCTAAACACTGAAGCTTTCTTT. Translated, it gives CASRGDTLNTEAFF.

This rearrangement joins TRBV30 to TRBJ1-3, with D perhaps TRBD1 (6 bases). The CDR3 consists of 16 residues. The germline V gene has CDR1 GTSNPN and CDR2 SVGIG (reference sequence). Trimming removed 0 bases at V and 1 base at J, with 13 bases between. The CDR3 DNA sequence: TGTGCCTGGAGTGTACGAGGGGGAGGGTCTGGAAACACCATATATTTT. Amino acid sequence: CAWSVRGGGSGNTIYF.

The CDR3 DNA sequence: TGTGCCAGCAGGTGGGGTAGCGGGGGGGCATACGAGCAGTACTTC. It codes for CASRWGSGGAYEQYF. The chain is built from TRBV6-1 and TRBJ2-7; TRBD2 agrees at 11 bases. The J segment lost 4 bases and the V segment lost 6 bases, leaving 8 bases of the junction unmatched. Germline assignment: CDR1 MNHNS and CDR2 SASEGT. The CDR3 has 15 residues.

This sequence joins TRBV11-1 and TRBJ2-2; no firm D call. With 2 bases removed from V and 1 base from J, the gap between germline ends came to 11 bases. The CDR3 covers 16 residues. CDR1 and CDR2 from the germline V gene are SGHAT and FQDESV (reference sequence). The chain's CDR3 is CASSLRSSRNTGELFF. CDR3 DNA: TGTGCCAGCAGCTTAAGGAGTTCGCGGAACACCGGGGAGCTGTTTTTT.

The chain is built from TRBV6-6 and TRBJ1-6; D is unresolved. Trimming left V 3 bases short and J 5 bases short, with 8 bases between. This CDR3 is built from 14 residues. The germline CDR1 and CDR2 sequences are MNHNY and SVGAGI (reference sequence). The CDR3 bases are TGTGCCAGCAGTTATAGCGCCGATAATTCACCCCTCCACTTT. Translation: CASSYSADNSPLHF.

J is TRBJ1-5 and V is TRBV5-6; the D gene is possibly TRBD1 (5 bases). V was shortened by 4 bases and J by 3 bases, with 11 bases between the two germline ends. The V gene's germline CDR1 is SGHDT and CDR2 YYEEEE. This CDR3 comprises 14 residues. The CDR3 sequence: CASSIGGSNQPQHF. CDR3 sequence (DNA): TGTGCCAGCAGCATTGGGGGGTCCAATCAGCCCCAGCATTTT.

Comments on this clone: Other DNA variants within this sample encode the same CDR3. The V and J genes are TRBV5-1 and TRBJ1-1, with TRBD1 as a possible D gene (5 bases). Germline CDR1 is SGHRS and CDR2 is YFSETQ. Trimming took off 4 bases at V and 0 bases at J, with 13 bases between the two ends. The CDR3 sequence is 15 residues long. The CDR3 spells CASSPQGSMNTEAFF. CDR3 bases: TGCGCCAGCAGCCCCCAGGGAAGCATGAACACTGAAGCTTTCTTT. The variable domain in full, completed from reference TRBV5-1 and TRBJ1-1, reads KAGVTQTPRYLIKTRGQQVTLSCSPISGHRSVSWYQQTPGQGLQFLFEYFSETQRNKGNFPGRFSGRQFSNSRSEMNVSTLELGDSALYLCASSPQGSMNTEAFFGQGTRLTVV.

This clone has only a few counts. The rearrangement uses TRBV6-5 and TRBJ2-2; perhaps TRBD2 as D (5 bases). The CDR3 totals 11 residues. The V end lost 7 bases, the J end lost 6 bases, and 6 bases lay between the germline ends. Germline V gene lookup returns CDR1 MNHEY and CDR2 SVGAGI. This chain's CDR3 is CASTGSGELFF. As DNA, the CDR3 is TGTGCCAGCACGGGGTCCGGGGAGCTGTTTTTT.

The V call is TRBV5-1, the J call TRBJ1-6; the D is unclear. The CDR3 consists of 15 residues. The V gene's germline CDR1 is SGHRS and CDR2 YFSETQ. V lost 2 bases to trimming and J lost 5 bases, with 11 bases between them. The CDR3 loop is CASSFTFGDNSPLHF. The DNA of the CDR3 is TGCGCCAGCAGCTTTACATTCGGGGATAATTCACCCCTCCACTTT.

This sequence joins TRBV5-4 and TRBJ2-5, with 9 bases that match TRBD2. V was clipped by 0 bases and J by 5 bases; unmatched bases: 17. This CDR3 has 19 amino acids. Germline loops: CDR1 SGHNT, CDR2 YYREEE (reference sequence). The chain's CDR3 is CASSLGVIGRGGARETQYF. In DNA, the CDR3 is TGTGCCAGCAGCTTGGGTGTTATTGGTCGCGGGGGGGCGCGTGAGACCCAGTACTTC.

The sample holds a few counts of this clone. The chain has TRBV6-4 and TRBJ2-3; 12 nucleotides match TRBD2. The CDR3 spans 15 residues. Germline CDR1 reads MRHNA; CDR2 reads SNTAGT. Trimming took 6 bases from V and 4 from J; bases not matched to a gene: 5. CDR3 residues: CASRPSGGAADTQYF. The CDR3 DNA sequence: TGTGCCAGCAGGCCTAGCGGGGGGGCCGCAGATACGCAGTATTTT.

In its sample, this clone was seen many times. The gene calls are TRBV6-1 and TRBJ1-1, with no clear D. The CDR3 loop spans 13 amino acids. The germline V gene has CDR1 MNHNS and CDR2 SASEGT. Deletions cut 5 bases from V and 2 bases from J, with 9 bases between. The CDR3 bases are TGTGCCAGCAGTTATGGCCCAAACACTGAAGCTTTCTTT. It translates to CASSYGPNTEAFF.

This clone was detected a few times. The chain uses TRBV19 and TRBJ2-1; TRBD2 aligns across 8 bases. Germline V gene lookup returns CDR1 LNHDA and CDR2 SQIVND (reference sequence). The CDR3 consists of 14 residues. V gave up 7 bases and J gave up 9 bases; unmatched junction bases: 11. CDR3 in amino acids: CASTSPGTSSEQFF. CDR3 DNA sequence: TGTGCCAGTACGTCCCCCGGGACTAGTAGTGAGCAGTTCTTC. Full variable domain (outside the CDR3, taken from reference TRBV19 and TRBJ2-1): DGGITQSPKYLFRKEGQNVTLSCEQNLNHDAMYWYRQDPGQGLRLIYYSQIVNDFQKGDIAEGYSVSREKKESFPLTVTSAQKNPTAFYLCASTSPGTSSEQFFGPGTRLTVL.

This chain connects TRBV29-1 to TRBJ2-7; 9 bases are shared with TRBD1. There are 12 residues in the CDR3. V dropped 3 bases and J dropped 5; count of bases not matched to a gene: 2. The germline gives CDR1 SQVTM, CDR2 ANQGSEA. The CDR3 sequence: CSVDTGGDEQYF. The CDR3 region has the DNA TGCAGCGTTGACACAGGGGGCGACGAGCAGTACTTC.

The chain carries TRBV9 and TRBJ2-1, with a weak D call TRBD2 (7 bases). The CDR3 is 15 residues long. Germline assignment: CDR1 SGDLS and CDR2 YYNGEE. V dropped 0 bases and J dropped 4 bases, with 11 bases sitting between them. This CDR3 is CASSVEGGPYNEQFF. Here the CDR3 DNA reads TGTGCCAGCAGCGTAGAGGGGGGGCCGTACAATGAGCAGTTCTTC.

This clone was seen more than once but under ten times. This chain links TRBV5-4 with TRBJ1-6, with D uncertain. Trimming removed 0 bases from V and 7 bases from J, with 11 bases in between. The CDR3 consists of 15 residues. The V gene's germline CDR1 is SGHNT and CDR2 YYREEE (reference sequence). The CDR3 bases are TGTGCCAGCAGCTTGGACCAAATACGGAATTCACCCCTCCACTTT. Amino acid sequence: CASSLDQIRNSPLHF.

The J gene is TRBJ2-1, the V gene TRBV2, with 14 bases that match TRBD2. Germline CDR1 reads SNHLY; CDR2 reads FYNNEI. CDR3 length equals 15 residues. The V gene end was trimmed by 8 bases and the J gene end by 5 bases; junction bases not matched to a gene: 5. DNA for the CDR3: TGTGCCAGCTCGGGACTAGCGGGGGTAAACAATGAGCAGTTCTTC. As protein: CASSGLAGVNNEQFF. The full variable domain, with the rest looked up from reference TRBV2 and TRBJ2-1, is EPEVTQTPSHQVTQMGQEVILRCVPISNHLYFYWYRQILGQKVEFLVSFYNNEISEKSEIFDDQFSVERPDGSNFTLKIRSTKLEDSAMYFCASSGLAGVNNEQFFGPGTRLTVL.

This clone has a single count. The chain combines TRBV23-1 with TRBJ2-3, with 9 bases aligning to TRBD2. TRBV23-1 has ORF status, its function being uncertain. This CDR3 has 14 amino acids. V trimming: 3 bases; J trimming: 10 bases; junction bases outside the gene matches: 8. The CDR3 protein is CASSHTNCGGAQYF. The CDR3, as DNA: TGCGCCAGCAGTCATACGAACTGCGGGGGGGCGCAGTATTTT.

The chain carries TRBV11-2 and TRBJ2-1; possible D gene TRBD1, 6 bases. CDR1 and CDR2 from the germline V gene are SGHAT and FQNNGV. The CDR3 sequence is 15 residues long. Trimming stripped 5 bases from V and 2 bases from J, with 13 bases between. DNA for the CDR3: TGTGCCAGCAGCACCTCACAGGGCGCCTACAATGAGCAGTTCTTC. Its protein product is CASSTSQGAYNEQFF. Together with reference TRBV11-2 and TRBJ2-1, the CDR3 gives the full variable domain: EAGVAQSPRYKIIEKRQSVAFWCNPISGHATLYWYQQILGQGPKLLIQFQNNGVVDDSQLPKDRFSAERLKGVDSTLKIQPAKLEDSAVYLCASSTSQGAYNEQFFGPGTRLTVL.

V usage is TRBV30 and J usage is TRBJ1-2, with 11 nucleotides matching TRBD1. V gave up 8 bases and J gave up 7 bases; unmatched junction bases: 12. The CDR3 consists of 14 residues. Germline CDR1 and CDR2: GTSNPN and SVGIG (reference sequence). The CDR3 sequence: CAASPGQGVGGYTF. The CDR3 DNA reads TGTGCCGCTTCTCCGGGACAGGGGGTAGGTGGCTACACCTTC.

Within the sample, this clone is medium-sized. This chain connects TRBV11-2 to TRBJ2-1; possibly TRBD1 for D (6 bases). V was pared by 2 bases and J by 6 bases, with 14 bases between. Germline CDR1 is SGHAT and CDR2 is FQNNGV. The CDR3 is 15 residues long. CDR3 protein: CASSLIQGFINEQFF. The CDR3, as DNA: TGTGCCAGCAGCTTAATACAGGGTTTTATCAATGAGCAGTTCTTC.

The V call is TRBV12-5, the J call TRBJ2-1, with 14 bases matching TRBD2. The CDR3 sequence is 14 residues long. CDR1 LGHNT and CDR2 FRNRAP come from the germline V gene. Losses at the gene ends were 7 bases for V and 9 bases for J; bases not matched to a gene: 5. CDR3 sequence: CASALGLAGVEQFF. CDR3 sequence (DNA): TGTGCTAGTGCTCTGGGACTAGCGGGGGTTGAGCAGTTCTTC.